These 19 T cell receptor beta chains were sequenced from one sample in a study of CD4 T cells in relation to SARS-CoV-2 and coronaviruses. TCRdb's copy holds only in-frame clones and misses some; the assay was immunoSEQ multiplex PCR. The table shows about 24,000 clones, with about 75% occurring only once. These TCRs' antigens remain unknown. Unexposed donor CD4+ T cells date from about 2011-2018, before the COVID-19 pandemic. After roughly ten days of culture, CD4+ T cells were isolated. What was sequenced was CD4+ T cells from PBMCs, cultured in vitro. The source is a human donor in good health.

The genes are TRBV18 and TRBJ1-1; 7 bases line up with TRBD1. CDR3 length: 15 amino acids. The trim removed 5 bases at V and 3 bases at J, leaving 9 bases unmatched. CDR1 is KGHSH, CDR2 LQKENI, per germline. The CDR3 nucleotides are TGTGCCAGCTCAATACGACAGGGACCCGACACTGAAGCTTTCTTT. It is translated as CASSIRQGPDTEAFF.

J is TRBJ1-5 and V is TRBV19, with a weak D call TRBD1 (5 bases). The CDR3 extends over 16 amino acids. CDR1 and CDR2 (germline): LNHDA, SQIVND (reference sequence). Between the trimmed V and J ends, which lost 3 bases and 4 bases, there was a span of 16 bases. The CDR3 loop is CASSILHKGANQPQHF. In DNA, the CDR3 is TGTGCCAGTAGTATCCTTCACAAAGGGGCGAATCAGCCCCAGCATTTT.

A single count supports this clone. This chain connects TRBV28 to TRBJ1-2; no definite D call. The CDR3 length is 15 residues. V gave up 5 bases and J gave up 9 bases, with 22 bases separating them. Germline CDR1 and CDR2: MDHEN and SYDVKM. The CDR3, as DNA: TGTGCCAGCAGTCCCCCGGGCGGGGAAGTTACTCGCTACACCTTC. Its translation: CASSPPGGEVTRYTF.

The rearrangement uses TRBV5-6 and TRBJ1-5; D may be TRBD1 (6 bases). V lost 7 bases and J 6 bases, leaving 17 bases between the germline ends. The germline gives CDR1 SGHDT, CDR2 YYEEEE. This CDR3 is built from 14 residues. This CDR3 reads CASQQGRGSQPQHF. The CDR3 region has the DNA TGTGCCAGCCAACAGGGAAGGGGGTCTCAGCCCCAGCATTTT. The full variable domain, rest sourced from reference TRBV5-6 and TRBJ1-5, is DAGVTQSPTHLIKTRGQQVTLRCSPKSGHDTVSWYQQALGQGPQFIFQYYEEEERQRGNFPDRFSGHQFPNYSSELNVNALLLGDSALYLCASQQGRGSQPQHFGDGTRLSIL.

The CDR3 nucleotides are TGTGCCAGCTGGACAGTTGGGTCGTACGAGCAGTACTTC. This sequence encodes CASWTVGSYEQYF. The J gene is TRBJ2-7, the V gene TRBV27, with a tentative D call TRBD1 (6 bases). Trimming pared 8 bases from V and 4 bases from J, leaving 15 bases between. This CDR3 has 13 amino acids. Germline CDR1 reads MNHEY; CDR2 reads SMNVEV (reference sequence).

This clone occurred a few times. The CDR3 protein is CASSFPTGGAGGGTQYF. As DNA, the CDR3 is TGTGCCAGCAGTTTTCCGACAGGGGGCGCGGGTGGAGGGACCCAGTACTTC. The chain carries TRBV28 and TRBJ2-5; 10 nucleotides align to TRBD1. The J segment lost 7 bases and the V segment lost 3 bases, leaving 14 bases of the junction unmatched. The CDR3 length is 17 residues. CDR1 is MDHEN, CDR2 SYDVKM, per germline.

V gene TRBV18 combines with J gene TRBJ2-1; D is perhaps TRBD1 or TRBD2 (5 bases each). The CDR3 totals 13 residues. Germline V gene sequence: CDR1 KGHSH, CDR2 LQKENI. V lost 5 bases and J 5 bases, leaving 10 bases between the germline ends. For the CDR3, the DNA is TGTGCCAGCTCAACCGGGGCAGACAATGAGCAGTTCTTC. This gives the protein CASSTGADNEQFF.

CDR3 DNA: TGTGCCAGCAGCTTTTTGGGGATGAACACTGAAGCTTTCTTT. Protein sequence: CASSFLGMNTEAFF. The chain recombines TRBV7-9 with TRBJ1-1; D is undetermined. V gave up 3 bases and J gave up 0 bases, with 8 bases separating them. This CDR3 is built from 14 residues. Germline CDR1 and CDR2: SEHNR and FQNEAQ (reference sequence).

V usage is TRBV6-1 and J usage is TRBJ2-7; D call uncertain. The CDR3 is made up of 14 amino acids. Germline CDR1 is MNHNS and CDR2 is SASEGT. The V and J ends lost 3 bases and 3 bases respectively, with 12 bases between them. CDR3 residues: CASSDMPKSYEQYF. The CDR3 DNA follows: TGTGCCAGCAGTGACATGCCTAAAAGCTACGAGCAGTACTTC.

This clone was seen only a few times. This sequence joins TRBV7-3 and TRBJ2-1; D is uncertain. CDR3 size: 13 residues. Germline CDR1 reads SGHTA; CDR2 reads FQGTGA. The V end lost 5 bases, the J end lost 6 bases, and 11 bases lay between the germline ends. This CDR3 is CASSNTVTNEQFF. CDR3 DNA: TGTGCCAGCAGCAATACAGTAACCAATGAGCAGTTCTTC.

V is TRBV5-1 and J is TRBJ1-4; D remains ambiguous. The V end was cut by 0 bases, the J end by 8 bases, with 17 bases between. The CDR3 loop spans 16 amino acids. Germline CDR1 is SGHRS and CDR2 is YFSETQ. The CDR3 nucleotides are TGCGCCAGCAGCTTGGCACCTACGACAAATAGGGAAAAACTGTTTTTT. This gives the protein CASSLAPTTNREKLFF.

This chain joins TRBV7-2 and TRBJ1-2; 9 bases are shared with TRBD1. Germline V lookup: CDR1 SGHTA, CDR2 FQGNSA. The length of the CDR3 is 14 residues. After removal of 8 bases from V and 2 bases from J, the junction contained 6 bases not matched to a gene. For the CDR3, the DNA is TGTGCCAGCTCGACAGGGGGGCGCAACTATGGCTACACCTTC. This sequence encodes CASSTGGRNYGYTF.

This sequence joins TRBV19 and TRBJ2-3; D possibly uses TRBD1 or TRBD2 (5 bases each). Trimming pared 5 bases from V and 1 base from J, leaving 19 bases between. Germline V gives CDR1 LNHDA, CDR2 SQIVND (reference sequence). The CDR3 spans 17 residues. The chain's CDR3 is CASSPHGRQGGTDTQYF. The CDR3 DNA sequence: TGTGCCAGTAGTCCCCACGGGCGGCAGGGAGGCACAGATACGCAGTATTTT.

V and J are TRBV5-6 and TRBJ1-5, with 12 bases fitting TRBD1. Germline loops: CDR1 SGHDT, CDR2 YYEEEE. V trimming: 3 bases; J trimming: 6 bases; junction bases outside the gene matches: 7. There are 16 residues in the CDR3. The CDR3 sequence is CASSSAGTGGGQPQHF. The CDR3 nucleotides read TGTGCCAGCAGCTCGGCCGGGACAGGGGGCGGTCAGCCCCAGCATTTT.

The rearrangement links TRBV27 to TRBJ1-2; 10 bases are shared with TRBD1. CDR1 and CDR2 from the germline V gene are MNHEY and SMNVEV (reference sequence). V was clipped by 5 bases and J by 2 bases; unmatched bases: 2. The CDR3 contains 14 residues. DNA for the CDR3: TGTGCCAGCAGTCGGGACAGGGGAAACTATGGCTACACCTTC. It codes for CASSRDRGNYGYTF.

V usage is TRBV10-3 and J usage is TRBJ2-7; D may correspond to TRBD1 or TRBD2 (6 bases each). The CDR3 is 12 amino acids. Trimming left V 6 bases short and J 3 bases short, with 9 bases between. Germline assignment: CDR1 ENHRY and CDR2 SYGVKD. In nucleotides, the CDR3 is TGTGCCATCAGGGGGGGCGGCTACGAGCAGTACTTC. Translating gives CAIRGGGYEQYF.

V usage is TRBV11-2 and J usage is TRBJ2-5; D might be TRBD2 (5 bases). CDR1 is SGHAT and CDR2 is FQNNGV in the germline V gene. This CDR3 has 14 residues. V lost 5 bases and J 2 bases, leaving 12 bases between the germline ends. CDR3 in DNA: TGTGCCAGCAGCCCTCGGAGGATGCAAGAGACCCAGTACTTC. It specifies CASSPRRMQETQYF.

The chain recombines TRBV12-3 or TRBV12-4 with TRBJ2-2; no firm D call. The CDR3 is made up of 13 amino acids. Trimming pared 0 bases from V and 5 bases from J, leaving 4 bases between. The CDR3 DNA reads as TGTGCCAGCAGTTTAGCCGGGACCGGGGAGCTGTTTTTT. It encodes CASSLAGTGELFF.

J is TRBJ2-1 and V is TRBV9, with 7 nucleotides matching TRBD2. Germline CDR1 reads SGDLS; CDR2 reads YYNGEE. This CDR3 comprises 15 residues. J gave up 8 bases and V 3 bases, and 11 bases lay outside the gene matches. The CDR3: CASSAWGDYLDEQFF. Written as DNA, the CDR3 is TGTGCCAGCAGCGCTTGGGGGGACTACCTCGATGAGCAGTTCTTC.